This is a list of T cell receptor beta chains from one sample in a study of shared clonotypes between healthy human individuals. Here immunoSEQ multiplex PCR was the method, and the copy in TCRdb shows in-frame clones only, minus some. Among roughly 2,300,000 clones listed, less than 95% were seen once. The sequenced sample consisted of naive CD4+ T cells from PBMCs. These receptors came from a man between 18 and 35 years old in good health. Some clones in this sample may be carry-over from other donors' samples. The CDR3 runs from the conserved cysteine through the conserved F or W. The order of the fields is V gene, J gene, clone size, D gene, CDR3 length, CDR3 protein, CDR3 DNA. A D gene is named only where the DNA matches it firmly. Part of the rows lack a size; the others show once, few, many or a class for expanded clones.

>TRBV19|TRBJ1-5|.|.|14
CASSIGGDNQPQHF
TGTGCCAGTAGTATCGGAGGGGACAATCAGCCCCAGCATTTT
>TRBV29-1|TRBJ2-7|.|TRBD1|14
CSVEHYRGASEQYF
TGCAGCGTTGAGCACTACAGGGGAGCAAGCGAGCAGTACTTC
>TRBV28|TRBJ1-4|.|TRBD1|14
CASSSTGANEKLFF
TGTGCCAGCAGTTCGACAGGGGCAAATGAAAAACTGTTTTTT
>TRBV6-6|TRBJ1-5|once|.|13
CASNLWGSQPQHF
TGTGCCAGCAACCTATGGGGGAGTCAGCCCCAGCATTTT
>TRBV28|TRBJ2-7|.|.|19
CASSLFIGLVQRSSYEQYF
TGTGCCAGCAGTTTATTCATAGGTTTGGTACAACGGAGCTCCTACGAGCAGTACTTC
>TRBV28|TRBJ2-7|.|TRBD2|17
CASIQSKAGGRSYEQYF
TGTGCCAGCATCCAGTCTAAAGCGGGAGGGCGATCCTACGAGCAGTACTTC
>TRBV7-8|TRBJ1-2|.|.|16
CASSLAAGRANYGYTF
TGTGCCAGCAGCTTAGCGGCTGGCAGAGCAAACTATGGCTACACCTTC
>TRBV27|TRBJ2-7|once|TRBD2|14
CASKKRELRSEQYF
TGTGCCAGCAAGAAGCGGGAGCTCCGATCCGAGCAGTACTTC
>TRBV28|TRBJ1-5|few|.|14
CASSLSFGEQPQHF
TGTGCCAGCAGTTTGAGCTTCGGGGAGCAGCCCCAGCATTTT
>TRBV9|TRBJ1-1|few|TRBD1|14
CASSVRQGPTEAFF
TGTGCCAGCAGCGTACGACAGGGCCCGACTGAAGCTTTCTTT
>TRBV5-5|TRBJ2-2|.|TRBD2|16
CASSLGLAVNTGELFF
TGTGCCAGCAGCTTGGGACTAGCGGTGAACACCGGGGAGCTGTTTTTT
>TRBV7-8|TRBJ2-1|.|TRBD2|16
CASSLWGGSSYNEQFF
TGTGCCAGCAGCTTATGGGGCGGGAGCTCCTACAATGAGCAGTTCTTC
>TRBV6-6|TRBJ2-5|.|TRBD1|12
CAIGTALWEQYF
TGTGCCATCGGGACAGCTCTTTGGGAGCAGTACTTC
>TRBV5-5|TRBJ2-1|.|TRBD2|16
CASIGRLADPYNEQFF
TGTGCCAGCATCGGAAGACTAGCGGACCCCTACAATGAGCAGTTCTTC
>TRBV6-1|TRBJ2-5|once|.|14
CASLTGLTRETQYF
TGTGCCAGCCTAACCGGACTAACGAGGGAGACCCAGTACTTC
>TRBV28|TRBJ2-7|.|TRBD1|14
CASMMTGKLYEQYF
TGTGCCAGCATGATGACAGGGAAACTCTACGAGCAGTACTTC
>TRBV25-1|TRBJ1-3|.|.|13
CATRMGSGNTIYF
TGTGCCACCCGGATGGGGTCTGGAAACACCATATATTTT
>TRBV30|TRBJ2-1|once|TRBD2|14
CAWSVAGGYNEQFF
TGTGCCTGGAGTGTAGCGGGAGGCTACAATGAGCAGTTCTTC
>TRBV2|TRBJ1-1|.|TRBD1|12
CASSSQGTEAFF
TGTGCCAGCAGCTCACAGGGGACTGAAGCTTTCTTT
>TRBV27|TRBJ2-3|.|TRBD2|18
CASSKGTSGRHNTDTQYF
TGTGCCAGCAGTAAAGGGACTAGCGGGAGGCATAACACAGATACGCAGTATTTT
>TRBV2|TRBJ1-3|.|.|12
CASSPQGNTIYF
TGTGCCAGCAGCCCCCAGGGAAACACCATATATTTT
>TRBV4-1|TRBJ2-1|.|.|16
CASSQTYQTPGNEQFF
TGCGCCAGCAGCCAAACATATCAGACCCCTGGCAATGAGCAGTTCTTC
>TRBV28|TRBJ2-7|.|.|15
CASSPSGGGPYEQYF
TGTGCCAGCAGTCCCTCCGGGGGTGGTCCCTACGAGCAGTACTTC
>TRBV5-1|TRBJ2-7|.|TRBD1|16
CASSLVGRTGEREQYF
TGCGCCAGCAGCTTGGTAGGTAGGACAGGGGAACGCGAGCAGTACTTC
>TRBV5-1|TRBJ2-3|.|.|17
CASSPTRGAMGADTQYF
TGCGCCAGCAGCCCAACCAGGGGGGCGATGGGCGCAGATACGCAGTATTTT
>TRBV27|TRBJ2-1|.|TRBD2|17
CASSPETSASSYNEQFF
TGTGCCAGCAGTCCGGAGACTAGCGCGAGCTCCTACAATGAGCAGTTCTTC
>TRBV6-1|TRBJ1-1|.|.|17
CASSEVGGRGPNTEAFF
TGTGCCAGCAGTGAAGTGGGGGGGCGAGGCCCGAACACTGAAGCTTTCTTT
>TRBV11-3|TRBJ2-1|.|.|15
CASSPRDSSYNEQFF
TGTGCCAGCAGCCCCCGGGATAGCTCCTACAATGAGCAGTTCTTC
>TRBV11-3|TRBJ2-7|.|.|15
CASSLGRGGFYEQYF
TGTGCCAGCAGCTTAGGTCGCGGGGGCTTCTACGAGCAGTACTTC
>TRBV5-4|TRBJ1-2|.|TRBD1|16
CASSPGQGLRYYGYTF
TGTGCCAGCAGCCCGGGACAGGGTTTAAGGTACTATGGCTACACCTTC
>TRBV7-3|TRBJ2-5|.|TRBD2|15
CASSPGLAGGETQYF
TGTGCCAGCAGCCCGGGACTAGCGGGAGGAGAGACCCAGTACTTC
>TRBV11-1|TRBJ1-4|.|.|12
CASSQDPGKLFF
TGTGCCAGCAGCCAGGACCCGGGGAAACTGTTTTTT
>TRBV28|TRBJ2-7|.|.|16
CASSYPIGGGSYEQYF
TGTGCCAGCTCTTATCCCATCGGAGGGGGGAGCTACGAGCAGTACTTC
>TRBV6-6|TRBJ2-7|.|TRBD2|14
CASSWGLVTYEQYF
TGTGCCAGCAGTTGGGGACTAGTCACCTACGAGCAGTACTTC
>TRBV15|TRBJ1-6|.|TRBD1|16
CATSSDPGGWNSPLHF
TGTGCCACCAGCAGTGATCCAGGGGGCTGGAATTCACCCCTCCACTTT
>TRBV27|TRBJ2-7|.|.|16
CASSSLRRVAPYEQYF
TGTGCCAGCAGTTCTCTCAGGAGGGTTGCCCCCTACGAGCAGTACTTC
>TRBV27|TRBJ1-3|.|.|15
CASSLDGSSRDTIYF
TGTGCCAGCAGTCTCGACGGATCATCACGGGACACCATATATTTT
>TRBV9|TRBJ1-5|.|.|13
CASSVDGNQPQHF
TGTGCCAGCAGCGTAGATGGCAATCAGCCCCAGCATTTT
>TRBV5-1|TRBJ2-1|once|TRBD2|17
CASSPRLAGVLFREQFF
TGCGCCAGCAGCCCAAGACTAGCGGGAGTACTATTCCGTGAGCAGTTCTTC
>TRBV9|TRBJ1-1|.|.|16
CASSVGAGDKNTEAFF
TGTGCCAGCAGCGTAGGGGCAGGGGACAAGAACACTGAAGCTTTCTTT
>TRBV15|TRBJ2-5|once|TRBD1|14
CATSPSGQGEAQYF
TGTGCCACCAGCCCATCGGGACAGGGTGAGGCCCAGTACTTC
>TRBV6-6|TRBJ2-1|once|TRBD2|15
CASSLRLAGEVEQFF
TGTGCCAGCAGTTTGAGACTAGCGGGAGAAGTTGAGCAGTTCTTC
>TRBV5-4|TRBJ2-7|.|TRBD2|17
CASSPGLAGGYRHEQYF
TGTGCCAGCAGCCCAGGACTAGCGGGAGGGTATCGACACGAGCAGTACTTC
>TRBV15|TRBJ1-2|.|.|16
CATSRELAQVDYGYTF
TGTGCCACCAGCAGAGAGCTGGCCCAGGTTGACTATGGCTACACCTTC
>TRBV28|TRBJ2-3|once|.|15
CASTPPTGITDTQYF
TGTGCCAGCACCCCCCCCACAGGGATCACAGATACGCAGTATTTT
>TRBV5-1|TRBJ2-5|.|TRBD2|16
CASSWGRASGGETQYF
TGCGCCAGCAGCTGGGGTAGGGCTAGCGGCGGTGAGACCCAGTACTTC
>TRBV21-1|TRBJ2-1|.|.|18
CASSHSGSGGASYNEQFF
TGTGCCAGCAGCCACAGTGGGAGCGGGGGGGCCTCCTACAATGAGCAGTTCTTC
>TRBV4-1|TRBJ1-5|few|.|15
CASSLSQPGQQPQHF
TGCGCCAGCAGCCTAAGCCAGCCCGGGCAGCAGCCCCAGCATTTT
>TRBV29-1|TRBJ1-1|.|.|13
CSVKVRENTEAFF
TGCAGCGTCAAAGTAAGGGAGAACACTGAAGCTTTCTTT
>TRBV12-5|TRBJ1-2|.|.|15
CASGFSPGASYGYTF
TGTGCTAGTGGTTTCTCCCCAGGGGCCTCCTATGGCTACACCTTC
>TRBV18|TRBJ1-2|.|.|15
CASSPREDRNYGYTF
TGTGCCAGCTCACCACGTGAAGACAGGAACTATGGCTACACCTTC
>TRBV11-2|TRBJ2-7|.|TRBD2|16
CASSLRRTSDSYEQYF
TGTGCCAGCAGCTTACGACGGACTAGCGACTCCTACGAGCAGTACTTC
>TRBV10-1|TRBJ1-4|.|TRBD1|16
CASSESGQGANGKLFF
TGCGCCAGCAGTGAGTCGGGACAGGGGGCGAACGGAAAACTGTTTTTT
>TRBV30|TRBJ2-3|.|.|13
CAWSGIIADTQYF
TGTGCCTGGAGCGGTATCATTGCAGATACGCAGTATTTT
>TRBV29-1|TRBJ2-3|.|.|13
CSVEDLRGDTQYF
TGCAGCGTTGAGGACTTGCGGGGAGATACGCAGTATTTT
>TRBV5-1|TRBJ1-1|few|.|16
CASSLADSTLNTEAFF
TGCGCCAGCAGCTTGGCGGACAGCACTCTGAACACTGAAGCTTTCTTT
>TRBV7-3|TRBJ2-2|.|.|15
CASSLRTANTGELFF
TGTGCCAGCAGCTTACGGACAGCGAACACCGGGGAGCTGTTTTTT
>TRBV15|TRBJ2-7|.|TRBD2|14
CATSRDLAAYEQYF
TGTGCCACCAGCAGAGATCTAGCGGCATACGAGCAGTACTTC
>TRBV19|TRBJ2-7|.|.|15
CASSSGPGSSYEQYF
TGTGCCAGTAGTAGCGGGCCCGGGAGCTCCTACGAGCAGTACTTC